The sequence of this T cell receptor beta chain was determined in a study of T cell changes during pregnancy in multiple sclerosis. Looked up from germline, CDR1 is SEHNR and CDR2 is FQNEAQ (reference sequence). This CDR3 region has 14 residues. The V gene lost 5 bases and the J gene lost 3 bases, with 12 bases spanning the gap. Clones were read by immunoSEQ multiplex PCR, and TCRdb kept only the in-frame ones, dropping some. The table records 20,000 to 25,000 clones, over 65% of them present only once. This sequence joins TRBV7-9 and TRBJ2-3, with D possibly TRBD1 on 6 matching bases. Specimen: CD8+ T cells from peripheral blood mononuclear cells, collected before pregnancy. The receptor was isolated from a female donor with multiple sclerosis, enrolled in a pregnancy study. The DNA of the CDR3 is TGTGCCAGCAGCCCAGGGGTTTCAACAGATACGCAGTATTTT. Encoded protein: CASSPGVSTDTQYF.